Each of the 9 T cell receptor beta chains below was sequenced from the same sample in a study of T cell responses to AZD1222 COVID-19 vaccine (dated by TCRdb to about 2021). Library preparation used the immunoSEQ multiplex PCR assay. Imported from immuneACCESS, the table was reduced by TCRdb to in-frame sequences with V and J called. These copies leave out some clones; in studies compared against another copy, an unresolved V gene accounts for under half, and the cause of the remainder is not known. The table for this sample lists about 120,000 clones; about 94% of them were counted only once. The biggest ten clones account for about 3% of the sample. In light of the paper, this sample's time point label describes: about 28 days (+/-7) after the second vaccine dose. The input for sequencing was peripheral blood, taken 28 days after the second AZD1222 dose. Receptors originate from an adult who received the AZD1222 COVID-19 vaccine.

The CDR3 is CASSGLAGTVDEQFF. The CDR3, as DNA: TGTGCCAGCAGCGGGTTAGCGGGAACGGTCGATGAGCAGTTCTTC. The chain combines TRBV9 with TRBJ2-1; 8 positions match TRBD2. The germline V gene encodes CDR1 SGDLS and CDR2 YYNGEE. With 3 bases clipped from V and 8 bases from J, the junction kept 10 bases outside the gene matches. The CDR3 is 15 amino acids.

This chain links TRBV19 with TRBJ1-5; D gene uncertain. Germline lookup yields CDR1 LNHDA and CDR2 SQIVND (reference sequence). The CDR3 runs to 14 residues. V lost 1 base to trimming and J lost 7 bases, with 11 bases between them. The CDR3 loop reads CASSIAGQQQPQHF. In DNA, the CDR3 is TGTGCCAGTAGTATAGCAGGTCAACAACAGCCCCAGCATTTT. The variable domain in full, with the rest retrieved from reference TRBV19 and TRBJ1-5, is DGGITQSPKYLFRKEGQNVTLSCEQNLNHDAMYWYRQDPGQGLRLIYYSQIVNDFQKGDIAEGYSVSREKKESFPLTVTSAQKNPTAFYLCASSIAGQQQPQHFGDGTRLSIL.

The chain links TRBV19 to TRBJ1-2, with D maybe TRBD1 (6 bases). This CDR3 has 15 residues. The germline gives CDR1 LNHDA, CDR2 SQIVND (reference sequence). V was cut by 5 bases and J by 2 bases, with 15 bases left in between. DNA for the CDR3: TGTGCCAGTAGTCCCGTCGGCCAGGGGAACTATGGCTACACCTTC. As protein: CASSPVGQGNYGYTF.

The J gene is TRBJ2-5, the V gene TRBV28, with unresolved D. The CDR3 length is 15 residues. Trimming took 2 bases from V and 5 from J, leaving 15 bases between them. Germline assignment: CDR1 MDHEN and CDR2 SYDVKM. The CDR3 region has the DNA TGTGCCAGCAGTTTACGCCGAAGGGCTGGGGAGACCCAGTACTTC. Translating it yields CASSLRRRAGETQYF.

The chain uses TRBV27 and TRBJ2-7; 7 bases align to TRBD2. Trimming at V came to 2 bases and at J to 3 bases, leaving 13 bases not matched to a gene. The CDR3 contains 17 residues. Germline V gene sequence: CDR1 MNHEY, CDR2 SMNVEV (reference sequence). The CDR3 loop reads CASSLRGSRGIVYEQYF. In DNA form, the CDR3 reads TGTGCCAGCAGTTTACGCGGGAGTCGGGGAATAGTCTACGAGCAGTACTTC.

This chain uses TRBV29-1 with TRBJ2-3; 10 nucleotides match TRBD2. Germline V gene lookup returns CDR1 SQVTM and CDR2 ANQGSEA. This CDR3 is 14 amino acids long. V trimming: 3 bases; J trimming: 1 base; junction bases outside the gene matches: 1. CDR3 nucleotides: TGCAGCGTTGATACTAGCGGGGGCACAGATACGCAGTATTTT. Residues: CSVDTSGGTDTQYF.

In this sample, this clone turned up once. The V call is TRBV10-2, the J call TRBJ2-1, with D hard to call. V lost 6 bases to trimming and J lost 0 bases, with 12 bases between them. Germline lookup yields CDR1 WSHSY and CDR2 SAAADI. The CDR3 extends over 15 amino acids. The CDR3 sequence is CASSSPPDSYNEQFF. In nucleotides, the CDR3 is TGCGCCAGCAGCTCACCTCCGGACTCCTACAATGAGCAGTTCTTC.

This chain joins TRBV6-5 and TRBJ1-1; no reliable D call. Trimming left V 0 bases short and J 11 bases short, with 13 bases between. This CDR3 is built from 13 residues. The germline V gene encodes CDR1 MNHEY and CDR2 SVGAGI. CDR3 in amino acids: CASSYSRGGGAFF. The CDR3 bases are TGTGCCAGCAGTTACTCGAGAGGCGGAGGGGCTTTCTTT.

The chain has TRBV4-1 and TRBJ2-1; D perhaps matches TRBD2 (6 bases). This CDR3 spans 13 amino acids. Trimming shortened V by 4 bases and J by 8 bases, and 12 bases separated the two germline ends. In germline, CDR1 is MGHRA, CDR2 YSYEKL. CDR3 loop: CASSPGTSDEQFF. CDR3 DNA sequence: TGCGCCAGCAGCCCCGGGACTTCCGATGAGCAGTTCTTC.